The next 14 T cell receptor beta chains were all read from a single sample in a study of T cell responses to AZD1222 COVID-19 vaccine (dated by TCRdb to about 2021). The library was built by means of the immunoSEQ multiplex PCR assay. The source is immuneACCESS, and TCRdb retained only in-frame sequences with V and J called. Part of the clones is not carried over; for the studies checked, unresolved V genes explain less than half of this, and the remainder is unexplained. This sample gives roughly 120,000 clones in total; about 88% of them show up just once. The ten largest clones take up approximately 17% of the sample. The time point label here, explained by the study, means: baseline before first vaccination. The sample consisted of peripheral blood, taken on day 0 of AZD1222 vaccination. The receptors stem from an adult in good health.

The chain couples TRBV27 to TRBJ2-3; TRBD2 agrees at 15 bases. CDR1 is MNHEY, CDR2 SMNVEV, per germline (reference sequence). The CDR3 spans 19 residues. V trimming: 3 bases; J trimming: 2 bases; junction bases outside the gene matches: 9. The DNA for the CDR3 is TGTGCCAGCAGTTTCGGTATCGGACTAGCGGGGGGGTTCACAGATACGCAGTATTTT. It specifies CASSFGIGLAGGFTDTQYF.

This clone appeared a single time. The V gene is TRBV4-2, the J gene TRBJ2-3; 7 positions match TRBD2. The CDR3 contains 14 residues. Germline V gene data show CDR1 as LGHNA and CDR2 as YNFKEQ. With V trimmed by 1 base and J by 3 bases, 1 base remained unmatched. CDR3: CASSQGAGTDTQYF. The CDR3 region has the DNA TGTGCCAGCAGCCAAGGAGCGGGGACAGATACGCAGTATTTT.

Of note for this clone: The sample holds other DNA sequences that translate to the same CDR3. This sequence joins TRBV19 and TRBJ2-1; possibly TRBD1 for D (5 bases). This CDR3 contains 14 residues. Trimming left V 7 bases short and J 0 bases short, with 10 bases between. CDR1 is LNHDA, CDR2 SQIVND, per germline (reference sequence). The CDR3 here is CASTLDSSYNEQFF. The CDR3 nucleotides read TGTGCCAGTACCCTAGACAGCTCCTACAATGAGCAGTTCTTC.

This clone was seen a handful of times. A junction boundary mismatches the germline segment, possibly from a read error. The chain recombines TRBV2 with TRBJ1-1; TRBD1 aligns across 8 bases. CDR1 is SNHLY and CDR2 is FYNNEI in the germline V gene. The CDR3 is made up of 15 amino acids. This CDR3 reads CASKIRTGHNTEGGF. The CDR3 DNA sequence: TGTGCCAGCAAGATCCGGACAGGGCATAACACTGAAGGCGGCTTT.

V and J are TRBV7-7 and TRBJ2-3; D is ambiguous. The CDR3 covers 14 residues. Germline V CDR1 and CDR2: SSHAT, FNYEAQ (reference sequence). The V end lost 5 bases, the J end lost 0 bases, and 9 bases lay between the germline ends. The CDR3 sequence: CASSPEGSTDTQYF. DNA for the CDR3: TGTGCCAGCAGCCCTGAAGGTAGCACAGATACGCAGTATTTT.

CDR3 region: CASSVDRRGNTIYF. DNA of the CDR3: TGTGCCAGCAGTGTGGACAGACGTGGAAACACCATATATTTT. V gene TRBV27 combines with J gene TRBJ1-3; weak D call: TRBD1 (6 bases). The V gene lost 5 bases and the J gene lost 3 bases, with 11 bases spanning the gap. The CDR3 has 14 amino acids. Germline values: CDR1 MNHEY, CDR2 SMNVEV (reference sequence).

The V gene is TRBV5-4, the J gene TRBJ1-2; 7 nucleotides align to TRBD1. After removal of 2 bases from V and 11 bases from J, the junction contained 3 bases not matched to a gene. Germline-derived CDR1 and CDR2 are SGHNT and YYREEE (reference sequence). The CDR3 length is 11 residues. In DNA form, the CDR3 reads TGTGCCAGCAGCTTCGCAGGGGGTTACACCTTC. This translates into CASSFAGGYTF.

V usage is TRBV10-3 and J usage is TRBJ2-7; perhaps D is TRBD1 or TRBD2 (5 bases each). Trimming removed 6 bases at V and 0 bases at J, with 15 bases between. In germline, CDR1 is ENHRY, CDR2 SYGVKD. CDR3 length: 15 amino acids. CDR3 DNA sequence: TGTGCCATCAGCGTGGGGGTAGGAAGCTCCTACGAGCAGTACGTC. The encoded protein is CAISVGVGSSYEQYV.

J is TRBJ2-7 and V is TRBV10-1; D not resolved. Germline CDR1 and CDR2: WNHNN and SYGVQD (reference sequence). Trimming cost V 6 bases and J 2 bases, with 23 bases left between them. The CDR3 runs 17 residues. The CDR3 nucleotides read TGCGCCAGCAGGATAACGACACCCGGGCGTTGGGCCTACGAGCAGTACTTC. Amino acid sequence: CASRITTPGRWAYEQYF.

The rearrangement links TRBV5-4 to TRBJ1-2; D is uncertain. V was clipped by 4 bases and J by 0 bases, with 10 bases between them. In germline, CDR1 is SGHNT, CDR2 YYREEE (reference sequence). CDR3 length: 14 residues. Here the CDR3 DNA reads TGTGCCAGCAGCCGAGTGGCCCCTAACTATGGCTACACCTTC. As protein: CASSRVAPNYGYTF.

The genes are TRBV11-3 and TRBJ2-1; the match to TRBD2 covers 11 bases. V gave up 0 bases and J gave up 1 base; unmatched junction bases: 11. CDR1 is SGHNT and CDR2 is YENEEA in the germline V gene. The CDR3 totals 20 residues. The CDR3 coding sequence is TGTGCCAGCAGCTTAGATCCCTTCGCTAGCGGGAGGAGGTCCTACAATGAGCAGTTCTTC. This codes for CASSLDPFASGRRSYNEQFF.

Written as DNA, the CDR3 is TGTGCCAGCAGCGTACAGGGACGTAATGAAAAACTGTTTTTT. Encoded protein: CASSVQGRNEKLFF. The V gene is TRBV2, the J gene TRBJ1-4, with D maybe TRBD1 (6 bases). CDR1 is SNHLY and CDR2 is FYNNEI in the germline V gene. This CDR3 has 14 residues. The V end was cut by 6 bases, the J end by 4 bases, with 12 bases between.

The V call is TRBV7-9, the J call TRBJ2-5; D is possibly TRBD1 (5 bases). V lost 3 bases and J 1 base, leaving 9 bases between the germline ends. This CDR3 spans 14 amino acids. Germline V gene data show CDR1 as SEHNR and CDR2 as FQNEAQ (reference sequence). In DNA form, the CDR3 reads TGTGCCAGCAGCTTGACAGCGACCCAAGAGACCCAGTACTTC. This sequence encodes CASSLTATQETQYF.

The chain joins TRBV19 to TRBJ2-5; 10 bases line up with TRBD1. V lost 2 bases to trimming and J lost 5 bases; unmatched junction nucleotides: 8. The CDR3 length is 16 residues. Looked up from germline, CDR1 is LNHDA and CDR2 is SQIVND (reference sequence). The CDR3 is CASSISAGQGYETQYF. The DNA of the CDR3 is TGTGCCAGTAGTATATCTGCGGGACAGGGGTACGAGACCCAGTACTTC. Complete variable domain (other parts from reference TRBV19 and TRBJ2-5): DGGITQSPKYLFRKEGQNVTLSCEQNLNHDAMYWYRQDPGQGLRLIYYSQIVNDFQKGDIAEGYSVSREKKESFPLTVTSAQKNPTAFYLCASSISAGQGYETQYFGPGTRLLVL.